This T cell receptor beta chain is from a study of T cells in Graves' hyperthyroidism and ophthalmopathy. Turning to the study itself: At initial diagnosis, before any treatment had begun, peripheral blood was obtained.

The study, taken as a whole, reports: In blood, most of the thyroid clonotypes expanded above 0.001 were also present.

Authors of the study amplified TCR beta CDR3 regions from RNA transcripts. First-round RT-PCR targeting the TCR CDR3 was performed with the HTBI primer set. TCRdb independently ran MiXCR on the multiplex PCR reads; one entry per CDR3 protein. This repertoire shows more than 50,000 distinct CDR3 sequences, roughly half found once; its top ten account for approximately 3.4%. A patient was excluded if there was uncontrolled infection, other autoimmune disease, pregnancy or lactation. Over 9 ml of fresh peripheral blood supplied the PBMCs. This clonotype was counted ten times or more. Antigen specificity is unknown. This clonotype was obtained from a woman aged 60-75 years with Graves' ophthalmopathy. Sequenced sample: blood.

In nucleotides, the CDR3 is TGTGCCAGCAGGGACACCTATAATTCACCCCTCCACTTT. Residues: CASRDTYNSPLHF. The chain carries TRBV6-6 and TRBJ1-6; TRBD1 is a possible D gene (5 bases). The CDR3 extends over 13 amino acids. The germline V and J ends were trimmed by 6 bases and 2 bases, with 5 bases remaining between them. Germline CDR1 is MNHNY and CDR2 is SVGAGI (reference sequence).